A selection of T cell receptor beta chains follows, all from one sample in a study of shared clonotypes between healthy human individuals. Produced via immunoSEQ multiplex PCR; TCRdb's table is partial and in-frame only. The sample records about 1.4 million clones, about 96% being singletons. The sample taken for sequencing was naive CD4+ T cells sorted from blood. The receptor set was obtained from a man aged 25 to 40 in good health. The CDR3 runs from the conserved cysteine through the conserved F or W. A D gene is named only where the DNA matches it firmly. Clone size is not always given. Where it is, it says once, few, many or a class for expanded clones.

TRBJ1-3 | TRBV19 | - | - | TGTGCCACCACCAACCCCGGGGAGACTGGAAACACCATATATTTT | CATTNPGETGNTIYF
TRBJ1-1 | TRBV7-3 | - | - | TGTGCCAGCAGCTTACTTTACATACAGCCTAGGGGGGTGAACACTGAAGCTTTCTTT | CASSLLYIQPRGVNTEAFF
TRBJ1-3 | TRBV18 | - | - | TGTGCCAGCTCACTGCTGGAGGGGAGCTCTGGAAACACCATATATTTT | CASSLLEGSSGNTIYF
TRBJ2-7 | TRBV10-3 | TRBD2 | - | TGTGCCATCAGTGAGTCGGTAGCGGGAGGCACCTACGAGCAGTACTTC | CAISESVAGGTYEQYF
TRBJ1-5 | TRBV28 | - | once | TGTGCCAGCAAGGGAGGGGCTCAGCCCCAGCATTTT | CASKGGAQPQHF
TRBJ1-4 | TRBV19 | - | - | TGTGCCAGTAGTATTGACAGGACTAATGAAAAACTGTTTTTT | CASSIDRTNEKLFF
TRBJ2-2 | TRBV19 | - | - | TGTGCCAGTAGTATGTACCCTGGGGTAGCGGCTAGCACCGGGGAGCTGTTTTTT | CASSMYPGVAASTGELFF
TRBJ1-5 | TRBV19 | - | - | TGTGCCAGTAGTATCTGGGCGAGGTGGGGCAATCAGCCCCAGCATTTT | CASSIWARWGNQPQHF
TRBJ2-2 | TRBV19 | TRBD1 | - | TGTGCCAGCCGCGACAGGGGGAGCACCGGGGAGCTGTTTTTT | CASRDRGSTGELFF
TRBJ2-1 | TRBV7-9 | - | once | TGTGCCAGCAGCGCTAACTCCTACAATGAGCAGTTCTTC | CASSANSYNEQFF
TRBJ1-1 | TRBV5-1 | - | - | TGCGCCAGCAGCTCCGGACGGTCGAGAGGTGAAGCTTTCTTT | CASSSGRSRGEAFF
TRBJ1-2 | TRBV27 | - | - | TGTGCCAGCAGTCCCTCGGGCTTTAACCTTTATGGCTACACCTTC | CASSPSGFNLYGYTF
TRBJ2-7 | TRBV15 | TRBD1 | - | TGTGCCACCAGCAGCCGGGACAGGGGGCACACCTACGAGCAGTACTTC | CATSSRDRGHTYEQYF
TRBJ1-2 | TRBV11-2 | TRBD1 | - | TGTGCCAGCAGCTTAGAACAGGGGGTTGGTGGCTACACCTTC | CASSLEQGVGGYTF
TRBJ1-4 | TRBV19 | - | - | TGTGCCAGTAGTATTTGGGATGGTGAAAAACTGTTTTTT | CASSIWDGEKLFF
TRBJ2-1 | TRBV14 | TRBD2 | - | TGTGCCAGCAGCCCCCTGACTAGCGGGAGGCTCAATGAGCAGTTCTTC | CASSPLTSGRLNEQFF
TRBJ1-1 | TRBV7-2 | - | - | TGTGCGAGTTCAGAGGGGGTTGGGACTGAAGCTTTCTTT | CASSEGVGTEAFF
TRBJ2-2 | TRBV5-1 | TRBD1 | - | TGCGCCAGCCAGGACAGGGGGCGGACCGGGGAGCTGTTTTTT | CASQDRGRTGELFF
TRBJ1-2 | TRBV6-1 | TRBD1 | few | TGTGCCAGCAGGGGACAGGGGGCTGGAGGCTACACCTTC | CASRGQGAGGYTF
TRBJ2-5 | TRBV11-3 | - | once | TGTGCCAGCAGCTTAGGTGGTGGGCCCATGCAAGAGACCCAGTACTTC | CASSLGGGPMQETQYF
TRBJ1-2 | TRBV29-1 | - | - | TGCAGCGTTGAGAGGCAGGGCCACTATGGCTACACCTTC | CSVERQGHYGYTF
TRBJ1-4 | TRBV6-6 | - | - | TGTGCCAGCACGGCCTCACCGGGGTCAACTAATGAAAAACTGTTTTTT | CASTASPGSTNEKLFF
TRBJ2-2 | TRBV10-1 | TRBD1 | once | TGCGCCAGCAGTGAGCAGACAGGGGCCGCCGGGGAGCTGTTTTTT | CASSEQTGAAGELFF
TRBJ1-1 | TRBV7-2 | - | - | TGTGCCAGCAGCTCCCACTTCTGGGAAAACACTGAAGCTTTCTTT | CASSSHFWENTEAFF
TRBJ2-6 | TRBV2 | - | - | TGTGCCAGCAGTGACATTGGGGTTCCGTTAGGGGCCAACGTCCTGACTTTC | CASSDIGVPLGANVLTF
TRBJ2-7 | TRBV28 | TRBD2 | - | TGTGCCAGCAACCTAATTTTTTCCGGGACTAGCGGAACCTACGAGCAGTACTTC | CASNLIFSGTSGTYEQYF
TRBJ2-7 | TRBV10-2 | - | - | TGCGCCAGCCGGGGACTCCCAGGGGACGAGCAGTACTTC | CASRGLPGDEQYF
TRBJ1-4 | TRBV5-1 | - | - | TGCGCCAGCAGCTTAAATAATGAAAAACTGTTTTTT | CASSLNNEKLFF